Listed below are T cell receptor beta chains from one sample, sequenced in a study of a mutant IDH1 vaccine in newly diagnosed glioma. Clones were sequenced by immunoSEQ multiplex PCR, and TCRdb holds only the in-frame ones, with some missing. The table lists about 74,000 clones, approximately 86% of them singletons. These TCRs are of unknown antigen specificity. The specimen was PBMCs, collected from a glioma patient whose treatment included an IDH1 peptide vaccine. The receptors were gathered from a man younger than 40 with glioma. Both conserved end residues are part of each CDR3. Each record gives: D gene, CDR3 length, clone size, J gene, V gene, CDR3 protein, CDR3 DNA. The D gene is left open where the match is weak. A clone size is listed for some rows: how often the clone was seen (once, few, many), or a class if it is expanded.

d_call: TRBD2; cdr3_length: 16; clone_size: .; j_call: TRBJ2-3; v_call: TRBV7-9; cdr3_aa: CASSLESSGGKDTQYF; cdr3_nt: TGTGCCAGCAGCTTAGAGTCTAGCGGGGGGAAGGATACGCAGTATTTT
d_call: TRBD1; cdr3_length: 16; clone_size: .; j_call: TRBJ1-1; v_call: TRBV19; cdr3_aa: CASISSGQRGDTEAFF; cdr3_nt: TGTGCCAGTATTTCGTCGGGACAGCGAGGAGACACTGAAGCTTTCTTT
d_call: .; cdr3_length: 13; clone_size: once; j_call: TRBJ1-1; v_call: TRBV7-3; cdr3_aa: CASSPTGRAEAFF; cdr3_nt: TGTGCCAGCAGCCCCACGGGCCGAGCTGAAGCTTTCTTT
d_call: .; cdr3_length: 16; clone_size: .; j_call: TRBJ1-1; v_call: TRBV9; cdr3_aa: CASSVGQVGANTEAFF; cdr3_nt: TGTGCCAGCAGCGTAGGACAGGTTGGGGCGAACACTGAAGCTTTCTTT
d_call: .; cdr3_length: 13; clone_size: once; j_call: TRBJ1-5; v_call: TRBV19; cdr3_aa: CASDSDSNQPQHF; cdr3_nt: TGTGCCAGCGACAGTGACAGCAATCAGCCCCAGCATTTT
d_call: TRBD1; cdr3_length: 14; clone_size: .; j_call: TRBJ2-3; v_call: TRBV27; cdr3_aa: CASSGTARTDTQYF; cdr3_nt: TGTGCCAGCAGTGGGACAGCGAGGACAGATACGCAGTATTTT
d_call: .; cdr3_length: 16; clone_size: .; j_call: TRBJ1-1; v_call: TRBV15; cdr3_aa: CATSSGVGGLNTEAFF; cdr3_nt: TGTGCCACCAGCAGTGGGGTGGGGGGTTTAAACACTGAAGCTTTCTTT
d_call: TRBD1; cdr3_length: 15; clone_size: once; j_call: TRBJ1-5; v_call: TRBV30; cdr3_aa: CAWSVPGGRNQPQHF; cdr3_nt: TGTGCCTGGAGTGTTCCAGGGGGTAGGAATCAGCCCCAGCATTTT
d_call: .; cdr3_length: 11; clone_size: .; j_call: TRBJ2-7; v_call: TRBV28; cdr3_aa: CASSVTYEQYF; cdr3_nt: TGTGCCAGCAGCGTCACCTACGAGCAGTACTTC
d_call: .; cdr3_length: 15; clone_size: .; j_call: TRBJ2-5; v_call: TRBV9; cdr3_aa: CASSNFGGLGETQYF; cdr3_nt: TGTGCCAGCAGTAATTTTGGGGGACTGGGAGAGACCCAGTACTTC
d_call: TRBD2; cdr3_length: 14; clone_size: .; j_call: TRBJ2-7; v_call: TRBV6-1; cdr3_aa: CASKLAGVLYEQYF; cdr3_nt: TGTGCCAGTAAACTAGCGGGAGTTCTATACGAGCAGTACTTC
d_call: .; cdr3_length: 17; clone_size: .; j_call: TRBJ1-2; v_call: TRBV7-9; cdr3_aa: CASSLGSGRVANYGYTF; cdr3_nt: TGTGCCAGCAGCTTAGGGTCAGGGAGGGTAGCCAACTATGGCTACACCTTC
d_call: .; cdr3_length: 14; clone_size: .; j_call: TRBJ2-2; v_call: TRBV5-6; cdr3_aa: CASSLGQLSGELFF; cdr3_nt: TGTGCCAGCAGCTTGGGGCAATTGTCCGGGGAGCTGTTTTTT
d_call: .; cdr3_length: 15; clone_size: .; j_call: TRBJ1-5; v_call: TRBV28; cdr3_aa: CASRMSPGGNQPQHF; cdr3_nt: TGTGCCAGCCGGATGAGCCCCGGGGGCAATCAGCCCCAGCATTTT
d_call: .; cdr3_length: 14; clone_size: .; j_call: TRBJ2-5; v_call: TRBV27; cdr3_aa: CASSRGSEGETQYF; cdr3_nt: TGTGCCAGCAGTCGGGGGTCGGAAGGGGAGACCCAGTACTTC